One T cell receptor (beta chain) is described in this entry. Assay used: immunoSEQ multiplex PCR; TCRdb lists only in-frame clones, some missing. Found here are hundreds of thousands of clones, over 75% of them singletons; the top ten hold about an eighth. The data were taken from a study of control samples from healthy donors and cancer patients. Germline CDR1 MDHEN, CDR2 SYDVKM. The length of the CDR3 is 15 residues. Between the trimmed V and J ends, which lost 3 bases and 6 bases, there was a span of 17 bases. The sequence derives from a woman aged 60-75 years with lung cancer. Sequenced material: PBMCs. The chain carries TRBV28 and TRBJ1-1, with a possible D match to TRBD1 (6 bases). Here the CDR3 DNA reads TGTGCCAGCAGTTTTGGGGGCAGGCAGGGGTCTGAAGCTTTCTTT. This codes for CASSFGGRQGSEAFF.